The present T cell receptor beta chain was sequenced within a study of blood T cell repertoires in COVID-19. On the study more broadly: PBMCs, B-cell-depleted T cells, or T cells provided the cDNA or gDNA that made up the material.

The germline CDR1 and CDR2 sequences are LNHDA and SQIVND (reference sequence). This CDR3 is 13 amino acids long. With 7 bases removed from V and 2 bases from J, the gap between germline ends came to 11 bases. Original processing notes: For nucleated cells, counts were estimated from reference gene primer amplification. Profiling relied on immunoSEQ multiplex PCR, and the TCRdb table lists in-frame clones only, not all of them. V, J and clone size are those of that table, while D and trimming were read from the DNA. Seen here are about 280,000 clones, just under 90% observed once, and the top ten hold around 10%. Those enrolled in Seattle joined during active infection and were followed longitudinally afterward.

The sample was peripheral blood. The rearrangement joins TRBV19 to TRBJ1-2; perhaps TRBD1 as D (6 bases). The sequence was obtained from a woman in her twenties or thirties with COVID-19, enrolled during active disease. CDR3 residues: CASTTRGNYGYTF. The CDR3 nucleotides are TGTGCCAGTACCACGAGGGGGAACTATGGCTACACCTTC.